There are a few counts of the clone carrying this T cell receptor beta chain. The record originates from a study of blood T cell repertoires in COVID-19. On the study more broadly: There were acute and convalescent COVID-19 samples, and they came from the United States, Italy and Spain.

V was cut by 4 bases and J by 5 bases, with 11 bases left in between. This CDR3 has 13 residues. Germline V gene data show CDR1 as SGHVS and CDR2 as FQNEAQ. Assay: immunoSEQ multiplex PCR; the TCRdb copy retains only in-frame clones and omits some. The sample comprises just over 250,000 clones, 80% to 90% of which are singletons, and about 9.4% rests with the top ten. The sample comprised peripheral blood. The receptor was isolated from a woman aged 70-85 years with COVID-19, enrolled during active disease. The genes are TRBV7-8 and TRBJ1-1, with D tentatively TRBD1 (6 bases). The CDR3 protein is CASSSTGRTEAFF. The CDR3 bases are TGTGCCAGCAGCTCTACAGGGCGGACTGAAGCTTTCTTT.